The 7 T cell receptor beta chains in this list originate from one sample, sequenced in a study of shared clonotypes between healthy human individuals. Data came from immunoSEQ multiplex PCR; TCRdb stores just in-frame clones and leaves some out. This sample has some 790,000 clones, with 55% to 80% found just once. The sequenced sample consisted of memory CD4+ T cells sorted from blood. Sample subset: CD45RA-negative fraction. Every receptor here comes from a woman in her thirties in good health.

The V and J genes are TRBV19 and TRBJ1-1; D might be TRBD1 (5 bases). Trimming removed 1 base at V and 7 bases at J, with 10 bases between. The CDR3 covers 13 residues. Germline assignment: CDR1 LNHDA and CDR2 SQIVND (reference sequence). CDR3 residues: CASSIVVQGEAFF. The CDR3 nucleotides are TGTGCCAGTAGTATAGTGGTGCAGGGTGAAGCTTTCTTT.

The V and J genes are TRBV19 and TRBJ1-1; D is ambiguous. This CDR3 has 12 residues. CDR1 is LNHDA and CDR2 is SQIVND in the germline V gene (reference sequence). The V and J ends lost 5 bases and 3 bases respectively, with 7 bases between them. Here the CDR3 reads CASSRLYTEAFF. DNA for the CDR3: TGTGCCAGTAGTCGGCTGTACACTGAAGCTTTCTTT.

Turning to this clone: The germline gene is not matched at one end of the junction; a read error may be the cause. V and J are TRBV7-3 and TRBJ1-1; D not certain. The CDR3 contains 15 residues. Looked up from germline, CDR1 is SGHTA and CDR2 is FQGTGA. The DNA of the CDR3 is TGCGCCAGCAGCCAAACACGAGACTGGAACACTGAAGCTTTCTTT. Its translation: CASSQTRDWNTEAFF.

Notes on this clone: The junction and the germline gene differ at one end; a read error may be behind it. CDR3 loop: CANSLKQRDPGELFF. In nucleotides, the CDR3 is TGCGCCAACAGCTTGAAGCAGCGGGACCCCGGGGAGCTGTTTTTT. V is TRBV5-1 and J is TRBJ2-2; TRBD2 matches 7 bases. Germline loops: CDR1 SGHRS, CDR2 YFSETQ. The CDR3 has 15 residues.

The rearrangement joins TRBV5-1 to TRBJ2-1, with 8 bases aligning to TRBD2. Per the germline V gene, CDR1 is SGHRS and CDR2 is YFSETQ. CDR3 length: 15 amino acids. V was pared by 7 bases and J by 2 bases, with 8 bases of the junction left unmatched. The DNA for the CDR3 is TGCGCCAGCGCCTTGAGTAGCGGGGCCTACAATGAGCAGTTCTTC. Translated, it gives CASALSSGAYNEQFF.

The chain joins TRBV7-9 to TRBJ1-1, with unresolved D. V lost 6 bases and J lost 4, with 12 bases in between. Germline V gene data show CDR1 as SEHNR and CDR2 as FQNEAQ (reference sequence). This CDR3 contains 13 residues. The CDR3 DNA reads TGTGCCAGCAGGGAGGGCGAGGGCACTGAAGCTTTCTTT. As protein: CASREGEGTEAFF.

The CDR3 DNA is TGTGCCAGCAGCCGTCCCCCCCACTACGAGCAGTACTTC. This codes for CASSRPPHYEQYF. V usage is TRBV7-2 and J usage is TRBJ2-7; D is uncertain. This CDR3 comprises 13 residues. Germline CDR1 reads SGHTA; CDR2 reads FQGNSA. The germline V and J ends were trimmed by 5 bases and 3 bases, with 11 bases remaining between them.